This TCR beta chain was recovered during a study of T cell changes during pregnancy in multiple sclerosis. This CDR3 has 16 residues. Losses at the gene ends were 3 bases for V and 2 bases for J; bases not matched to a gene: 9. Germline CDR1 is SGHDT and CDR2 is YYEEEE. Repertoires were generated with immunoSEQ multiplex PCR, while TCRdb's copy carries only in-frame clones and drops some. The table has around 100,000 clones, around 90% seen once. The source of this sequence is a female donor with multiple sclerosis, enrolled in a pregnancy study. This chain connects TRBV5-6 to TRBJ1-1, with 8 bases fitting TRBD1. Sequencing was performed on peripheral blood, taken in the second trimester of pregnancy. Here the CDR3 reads CASSYNRGSLNTEAFF. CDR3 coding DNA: TGTGCCAGCAGCTACAACAGGGGGTCGCTTAACACTGAAGCTTTCTTT.